These 12 T cell receptor beta chains share one sample of origin, sequenced in a study of shared clonotypes between healthy human individuals. Measured with immunoSEQ multiplex PCR; TCRdb has only the in-frame clones, and not every one. Here the sample spans 1,500,000 or so clones, roughly 96% being singletons. Sequencing was performed on naive CD4+ T cells sorted from blood. Subset of the sample: CD45RA+ positively selected. These receptors were taken from a man aged 25-40 years in good health.

V gene TRBV5-1 combines with J gene TRBJ2-1; tentative D call: TRBD1 (5 bases). Germline values: CDR1 SGHRS, CDR2 YFSETQ. The CDR3 totals 13 residues. V dropped 4 bases and J dropped 5 bases, with 10 bases sitting between them. CDR3 in DNA: TGCGCCAGCAGCCAAGGACAAAACAATGAGCAGTTCTTC. Amino acids: CASSQGQNNEQFF.

The chain recombines TRBV19 with TRBJ1-5, with no clear D. The V gene's germline CDR1 is LNHDA and CDR2 SQIVND (reference sequence). The CDR3 length is 11 residues. V lost 10 bases and J lost 7, with 11 bases in between. CDR3 coding DNA: TGTGCCAAGGAGAGTCGGCAGCCCCAGCATTTT. Translated: CAKESRQPQHF. Using reference TRBV19 and TRBJ1-5 for the parts outside the CDR3, the full variable domain is DGGITQSPKYLFRKEGQNVTLSCEQNLNHDAMYWYRQDPGQGLRLIYYSQIVNDFQKGDIAEGYSVSREKKESFPLTVTSAQKNPTAFYLCAKESRQPQHFGDGTRLSIL.

This clone was picked up one time. The chain joins TRBV10-3 to TRBJ2-7; D is uncertain. The CDR3 is made up of 13 amino acids. Germline V gene data show CDR1 as ENHRY and CDR2 as SYGVKD. The V end lost 4 bases, the J end lost 6 bases, and 13 bases lay between the germline ends. The chain's CDR3 is CAISGNGVREQYF. DNA of the CDR3: TGTGCCATCAGTGGAAATGGGGTCCGCGAGCAGTACTTC.

The V call is TRBV11-1, the J call TRBJ1-2; 8 nucleotides align to TRBD1. The junction had 3 bases not matched to a gene; V was cut back by 5 bases and J by 1 base. From germline, CDR1 is SGHAT and CDR2 FQDESV (reference sequence). The CDR3 sequence is 14 residues long. The CDR3 coding sequence is TGTGCCAGCAGCGGGACAGGAGTTAACTATGGCTACACCTTC. Translating it yields CASSGTGVNYGYTF.

The chain is built from TRBV7-6 and TRBJ2-1; tentatively, D is TRBD2 (5 bases). Germline CDR1 is SGHVS and CDR2 is FNYEAQ. Trimming pared 5 bases from V and 10 bases from J, leaving 18 bases between. There are 14 residues in the CDR3. DNA for the CDR3: TGTGCCAGCAGCATCATTCAGACCGGGAACGAGCAGTTCTTC. This gives the protein CASSIIQTGNEQFF.

The chain links TRBV19 to TRBJ2-1; 9 nucleotides align to TRBD2. Germline V gives CDR1 LNHDA, CDR2 SQIVND (reference sequence). The J segment lost 8 bases and the V segment lost 5 bases, leaving 7 bases of the junction unmatched. The CDR3 consists of 14 residues. This chain's CDR3 is CASSATSGRDEQFF. As DNA, the CDR3 is TGTGCCAGTAGTGCGACTAGCGGACGGGATGAGCAGTTCTTC.

This rearrangement joins TRBV19 to TRBJ1-2, with TRBD1 as a possible D gene (5 bases). This CDR3 has 15 amino acids. Trimming removed 7 bases from V and 4 bases from J, with 19 bases in between. CDR1 LNHDA and CDR2 SQIVND come from the germline V gene (reference sequence). In DNA form, the CDR3 reads TGTGCCAGTATCCGAGCTACTGGGGACGGCTATGGCTACACCTTC. The encoded protein is CASIRATGDGYGYTF.

The chain employs TRBV5-1 and TRBJ1-2; D call uncertain. V was shortened by 0 bases and J by 8 bases, with 11 bases between the two germline ends. Germline assignment: CDR1 SGHRS and CDR2 YFSETQ. The length of the CDR3 is 13 residues. This CDR3 reads CASSLDSTWGYTF. CDR3 bases: TGCGCCAGCAGCTTGGACTCAACCTGGGGCTACACCTTC.

The V gene is TRBV10-2, the J gene TRBJ2-5, with D tentatively TRBD1 (6 bases). The CDR3 consists of 15 residues. CDR1 is WSHSY, CDR2 SAAADI, per germline. The germline V and J ends were trimmed by 7 bases and 0 bases, with 15 bases remaining between them. This CDR3 reads CASKKGTPYQETQYF. In DNA, the CDR3 is TGCGCCAGCAAGAAGGGGACACCGTACCAAGAGACCCAGTACTTC.

In the case of this clone: Other DNA variants within this sample encode the same CDR3. The genes are TRBV5-1 and TRBJ2-7; D is unclear. The CDR3 runs to 15 residues. CDR1 and CDR2 from the germline V gene are SGHRS and YFSETQ. Trimming cost V 0 bases and J 0 bases, with 10 bases left between them. This CDR3 reads CASSLVGGSSYEQYF. Written as DNA, the CDR3 is TGCGCCAGCAGCTTGGTTGGCGGTAGCTCCTACGAGCAGTACTTC. Based on the CDR3 plus reference TRBV5-1 and TRBJ2-7, the full variable domain is KAGVTQTPRYLIKTRGQQVTLSCSPISGHRSVSWYQQTPGQGLQFLFEYFSETQRNKGNFPGRFSGRQFSNSRSEMNVSTLELGDSALYLCASSLVGGSSYEQYFGPGTRLTVT.

The J gene is TRBJ2-7, the V gene TRBV29-1; 7 bases are shared with TRBD1. The V and J ends lost 7 bases and 3 bases, in that order; junction bases with no gene match: 9. This CDR3 has 13 residues. Germline lookup yields CDR1 SQVTM and CDR2 ANQGSEA. The DNA of the CDR3 is TGCAGCGCCATCCGGGACAGTTTCTACGAGCAGTACTTC. Protein product: CSAIRDSFYEQYF.

This rearrangement joins TRBV7-3 to TRBJ2-6; tentatively, D is TRBD1 (6 bases). The germline V gene has CDR1 SGHTA and CDR2 FQGTGA. V was clipped by 6 bases and J by 0 bases, with 21 bases between them. The CDR3 has 19 residues. CDR3 protein: CASSSNARQGYSGANVLTF. The CDR3 nucleotides read TGTGCCAGCAGTTCCAACGCGAGGCAGGGGTACTCTGGGGCCAACGTCCTGACTTTC.